This T cell receptor (beta chain) was observed in a study of blood T cell repertoires in COVID-19. This table comes from immunoSEQ multiplex PCR, and its TCRdb copy is limited to in-frame clones, with some not included. Of 45,000 to 65,000 clones listed, more than 80% are singletons. Trimming cost V 0 bases and J 5 bases, with 14 bases left between them. This CDR3 is built from 16 residues. Germline V gene lookup returns CDR1 SGHVS and CDR2 FQNEAQ. The receptor comes from a human donor in a cohort sampled during active COVID-19. V usage is TRBV7-8 and J usage is TRBJ2-1, with D possibly matching TRBD1 (5 bases). Sequenced sample: peripheral blood. CDR3 sequence: CASSLAVGVRDNEQFF. The CDR3, as DNA: TGTGCCAGCAGCTTAGCGGTAGGGGTCCGGGACAATGAGCAGTTCTTC.